One and the same sample provided the 32 T cell receptor beta chains below, sequenced in a study of blood T cells in healthy people across ages. Using a J-beta primer mix together with a sample-barcoded 5' primer, a second PCR was run for roughly 6 to 12 cycles. MiXCR, applied by TCRdb to the 5' RACE reads, yields one record per CDR3 protein. Here the sample spans about 640,000 distinct CDR3 sequences, roughly 58% being singletons. Material: blood. The receptors were sampled from a man aged 55 to 69 in good health.

This chain joins TRBV24-1 and TRBJ2-1, with D perhaps assigned TRBD1 or TRBD2 (6 bases each). There are 16 residues in the CDR3. V lost 3 bases and J 7 bases, leaving 18 bases between the germline ends. The germline V gene encodes CDR1 KGHDR and CDR2 SFDVKD. The chain's CDR3 is CATSDASRIGGNEQFF. CDR3 sequence (DNA): TGTGCCACCAGTGATGCCTCGAGAATAGGGGGGAATGAGCAGTTCTTC.

V usage is TRBV20-1 and J usage is TRBJ2-4; D not resolved. The J call may not be correct, given that the DNA end is closer to TRBJ2-7. The CDR3 consists of 12 residues. Germline lookup yields CDR1 DFQATT and CDR2 SNEGSKA (reference sequence). The CDR3 region has the DNA TGCAGTGCCCCGTCCGGCGGCCACGAGCAGTACTTC. This encodes CSAPSGGHEQYF.

This clonotype was recorded a few times. This chain links TRBV3-1 with TRBJ2-4, with TRBD2 matching 9 bases. Germline loops: CDR1 LGHDT, CDR2 YNNKEL (reference sequence). This CDR3 is 18 amino acids long. The V segment lost 0 bases and the J segment 3 bases; nucleotides outside the gene matches: 9. The CDR3 region has the DNA TGTGCCAGCAGCCAAGATCTGGCTAGCGGGGTTGGCAAAAACATTCAGTACTTC. It specifies CASSQDLASGVGKNIQYF.

This clonotype was counted between two and nine times. This chain connects TRBV20-1 to TRBJ1-6; D is perhaps TRBD1 (5 bases). Germline CDR1 DFQATT, CDR2 SNEGSKA (reference sequence). The V end was cut by 3 bases, the J end by 6 bases, with 15 bases between. CDR3 length equals 15 residues. The CDR3 DNA follows: TGCAGTGCTAGTTTACAGGTGGGAGGTAATTCACCCCTCCACTTT. It codes for CSASLQVGGNSPLHF.

This clonotype has at least ten counts. The chain employs TRBV25-1 and TRBJ2-3, with a weak D call TRBD1 (5 bases). Trimming cost V 1 base and J 7 bases, with 12 bases left between them. CDR1 is MGHDK and CDR2 is SYGVNS in the germline V gene. The CDR3 is made up of 14 amino acids. CDR3 sequence reads: CASSELGAVNTQYF. DNA for the CDR3: TGTGCCAGCAGTGAATTAGGGGCAGTTAATACGCAGTATTTT.

This rearrangement joins TRBV19 to TRBJ2-5, with 8 bases lining up with TRBD2. The germline V gene encodes CDR1 LNHDA and CDR2 SQIVND (reference sequence). This CDR3 spans 15 amino acids. V trimming: 4 bases; J trimming: 4 bases; junction bases outside the gene matches: 8. CDR3 bases: TGTGCCAGTAGTACCCTGACTAGCGTAGGAGAGACCCAGTACTTC. It encodes CASSTLTSVGETQYF.

The chain employs TRBV2 and TRBJ2-7, with 8 bases lining up with TRBD2. After removal of 4 bases from V and 7 bases from J, the junction contained 12 bases not matched to a gene. This CDR3 is 15 amino acids long. Germline-derived CDR1 and CDR2 are SNHLY and FYNNEI. The CDR3 loop is CASSVSAGGNNEQYF. CDR3 DNA sequence: TGTGCCAGCAGTGTCAGCGCGGGGGGTAACAATGAGCAGTACTTC.

The gene calls are TRBV6-4 and TRBJ2-7; unclear D gene. V gave up 10 bases and J gave up 4 bases, with 14 bases separating them. The CDR3 spans 12 residues. The germline gives CDR1 MRHNA, CDR2 SNTAGT. The CDR3 sequence: CATRRSHYEQYF. The CDR3 nucleotides read TGTGCCACCAGGCGGAGCCATTACGAGCAGTACTTC.

This clonotype turned up a few times. The chain joins TRBV6-1 to TRBJ2-3, with D possibly matching TRBD2 (6 bases). Trimming took 5 bases from V and 3 from J, leaving 15 bases between them. Germline V gene data show CDR1 as MNHNS and CDR2 as SASEGT. The length of the CDR3 is 15 residues. The CDR3 coding sequence is TGTGCCAGCAGTCAAGACGGGGGTAGGACAGATACGCAGTATTTT. Its translation: CASSQDGGRTDTQYF.

The chain has TRBV7-2 and TRBJ2-1, with D unclear. The CDR3 runs 14 residues. V lost 1 base and J lost 5, with 9 bases in between. Germline CDR1 and CDR2: SGHTA and FQGNSA. The CDR3 DNA reads TGTGCCAGCAGCTTAGGGTCGGCGAACAATGAGCAGTTCTTC. Translation gives CASSLGSANNEQFF.

The chain uses TRBV4-2 and TRBJ2-1, with TRBD2 identical over 8 bases. V shed 7 bases, J shed 6 bases, and the junction held 5 bases outside the gene matches. Per the germline V gene, CDR1 is LGHNA and CDR2 is YNFKEQ. The length of the CDR3 is 13 residues. CDR3 in DNA: TGTGCCAGCAAGGCGGGGGGCTCCAATGAGCAGTTCTTC. Protein: CASKAGGSNEQFF.

V is TRBV4-2 and J is TRBJ1-2, with D perhaps TRBD1 (5 bases). The V end was cut by 1 base, the J end by 7 bases, with 13 bases between. Germline loops: CDR1 LGHNA, CDR2 YNFKEQ. The CDR3 runs 14 residues. In nucleotides, the CDR3 is TGTGCCAGCAGCCAAGCGGACGGGGACCTTGGCTACACCTTC. Translated: CASSQADGDLGYTF.

The chain has TRBV5-1 and TRBJ1-4; tentative D call: TRBD1 (5 bases). The germline V gene encodes CDR1 SGHRS and CDR2 YFSETQ. Between the trimmed V and J ends, which lost 0 bases and 8 bases, there was a span of 11 bases. CDR3 length: 14 residues. CDR3 nucleotide sequence: TGCGCCAGCAGCTTGGCTCAGGGAGGGGAAAAACTGTTTTTT. Amino acids: CASSLAQGGEKLFF.

Points on this clonotype: A read error is possible here, since a much larger clone lies one base away. V gene TRBV6-6 combines with J gene TRBJ2-5, with no clear D. The CDR3 runs 12 residues. From germline, CDR1 is MNHNY and CDR2 SVGAGI (reference sequence). The CDR3 region has the DNA TGTGCCAGCAGGTACTCCGGAGAGACCCAGTACTTC. It translates to CASRYSGETQYF.

This clonotype was picked up a small number of times. V gene TRBV14 combines with J gene TRBJ1-2, with D perhaps TRBD1 (6 bases). The germline V and J ends were trimmed by 4 bases and 8 bases, with 17 bases remaining between them. Germline-derived CDR1 and CDR2 are SGHDN and FVKESK. The CDR3 is made up of 14 amino acids. The CDR3 loop reads CASSRNWQGQGYTF. CDR3 sequence (DNA): TGTGCCAGCAGCCGCAACTGGCAGGGGCAAGGCTACACCTTC.

The chain carries TRBV7-2 and TRBJ1-2; D gene ambiguous. This CDR3 region has 15 residues. Trimming stripped 7 bases from V and 1 base from J, with 16 bases between. Germline CDR1 SGHTA, CDR2 FQGNSA. CDR3 sequence reads: CASITPPWSNYGYTF. DNA of the CDR3: TGTGCCAGCATCACGCCGCCTTGGAGTAACTATGGCTACACCTTC. Filled out from reference TRBV7-2 and TRBJ1-2, the complete variable domain reads GAGVSQSPSNKVTEKGKDVELRCDPISGHTALYWYRQSLGQGLEFLIYFQGNSAPDKSGLPSDRFSAERTGGSVSTLTIQRTQQEDSAVYLCASITPPWSNYGYTFGSGTRLTVV.

This chain joins TRBV12-3 or TRBV12-4 and TRBJ2-5; 7 positions match TRBD2. The CDR3 loop spans 14 amino acids. The ends lost 8 bases at V and 4 bases at J; junction bases unmatched: 10. The CDR3 here is CASRYSSGGETQYF. CDR3 in DNA: TGTGCCAGCCGGTATTCGTCGGGGGGAGAGACCCAGTACTTC.

The CDR3 spells CSVEESTDTQYF. The CDR3, as DNA: TGCAGCGTTGAAGAGTCCACAGATACGCAGTATTTT. The chain uses TRBV29-1 and TRBJ2-3; no definite D call. Germline CDR1 SQVTM, CDR2 ANQGSEA. Deletions cut 0 bases from V and 2 bases from J, with 3 bases between. There are 12 residues in the CDR3.

This sequence joins TRBV5-1 and TRBJ2-5, with D possibly matching TRBD1 (6 bases). V lost 4 bases and J 2 bases, leaving 15 bases between the germline ends. CDR1 and CDR2 (germline): SGHRS, YFSETQ. The length of the CDR3 is 15 residues. DNA for the CDR3: TGCGCCAGCAGCCTGGTTTGGGGGACACAAGAGACCCAGTACTTC. The encoded protein is CASSLVWGTQETQYF.

This clonotype appeared once. The gene calls are TRBV11-2 and TRBJ2-7, with TRBD2 matching 10 bases. This CDR3 region has 13 residues. After removal of 5 bases from V and 6 bases from J, the junction contained 4 bases not matched to a gene. The germline CDR1 and CDR2 sequences are SGHAT and FQNNGV. CDR3 bases: TGTGCCAGCAGCGCTCTAGCGGGGGTCGAGCAGTACTTC. Its protein is CASSALAGVEQYF.

The chain has TRBV4-2 and TRBJ2-5, with 11 bases matching TRBD1. The CDR3 contains 17 residues. V shed 2 bases and J 5 bases; nucleotides not matched to a gene: 10. Germline assignment: CDR1 LGHNA and CDR2 YNFKEQ. Here the CDR3 reads CASSQKRGQGGTETQYF. The CDR3 coding sequence is TGTGCCAGCAGCCAAAAACGGGGACAGGGGGGGACGGAGACCCAGTACTTC.

The sample holds many counts of this clonotype. V and J are TRBV6-6 and TRBJ2-7, with D perhaps assigned TRBD1 or TRBD2 (5 bases each). There are 14 residues in the CDR3. Germline V CDR1 and CDR2: MNHNY, SVGAGI (reference sequence). Trimming cost V 6 bases and J 1 base, with 13 bases left between them. CDR3 in DNA: TGTGCCAGCAGCTCCGGGACGGCATCCTACGAGCAGTACTTC. Translation gives CASSSGTASYEQYF.

The rearrangement joins TRBV21-1 to TRBJ2-4; the table's D call TRBD1 went unverified against the DNA. TRBV21-1 is deemed a pseudogene. The CDR3 sequence is 17 residues long. In DNA, the CDR3 is TGTGCCAGCGGACCTTGGGGACAGGGTGTGACCAAAAACATTCAGTACTTC. Translating it yields CASGPWGQGVTKNIQYF.

The chain combines TRBV18 with TRBJ2-3; tentative D call: TRBD2 (6 bases). V gave up 2 bases and J gave up 2 bases, with 11 bases separating them. The germline CDR1 and CDR2 sequences are KGHSH and LQKENI. The CDR3 has 15 residues. The CDR3 loop reads CASSPRASVTDTQYF. CDR3 sequence (DNA): TGTGCCAGCTCACCAAGGGCTAGCGTCACAGATACGCAGTATTTT. The full variable domain, with the rest looked up from reference TRBV18 and TRBJ2-3, is NAGVMQNPRHLVRRRGQEARLRCSPMKGHSHVYWYRQLPEEGLKFMVYLQKENIIDESGMPKERFSAEFPKEGPSILRIQQVVRGDSAAYFCASSPRASVTDTQYFGPGTRLTVL.

This clonotype was recorded only once. The chain combines TRBV20-1 with TRBJ2-5; 9 bases map to TRBD1. Germline trimming cut 1 base from V and 3 bases from J; bases unmatched to any gene: 3. The CDR3 extends over 14 amino acids. The germline gives CDR1 DFQATT, CDR2 SNEGSKA (reference sequence). The CDR3 spells CSARGTGAKETQYF. The CDR3 nucleotides are TGCAGTGCTAGAGGGACAGGGGCTAAAGAGACCCAGTACTTC.

The chain carries TRBV5-1 and TRBJ1-1; D unresolved. Germline CDR1 SGHRS, CDR2 YFSETQ. This CDR3 has 15 residues. The V gene lost 4 bases and the J gene lost 0 bases, with 13 bases spanning the gap. The CDR3 loop is CASSPGRGLNTEAFF. The CDR3, as DNA: TGCGCCAGCAGCCCCGGGCGCGGGTTGAACACTGAAGCTTTCTTT.

This clonotype has only a few counts. This chain links TRBV12-3 or TRBV12-4 with TRBJ2-6, with 9 bases lining up with TRBD1. The CDR3 has 13 residues. Trimming took 6 bases from V and 12 from J; bases not matched to a gene: 6. CDR3 sequence: CASSLGTGRVLTF. The CDR3 DNA reads as TGTGCCAGCAGCCTTGGGACAGGGCGCGTCCTGACTTTC.

This clonotype was counted only a few times. V usage is TRBV7-9 and J usage is TRBJ2-1; D remains ambiguous. Trimming stripped 3 bases from V and 10 bases from J, with 10 bases between. The germline V gene has CDR1 SEHNR and CDR2 FQNEAQ (reference sequence). The CDR3 consists of 12 residues. CDR3 nucleotide sequence: TGTGCCAGCAGCTTCCCGGACCTGGAGCAGTTCTTC. Translated: CASSFPDLEQFF.

The chain uses TRBV5-1 and TRBJ2-1, with 9 bases that match TRBD2. Germline V gene data show CDR1 as SGHRS and CDR2 as YFSETQ. This CDR3 spans 18 amino acids. V trimming: 0 bases; J trimming: 9 bases; junction bases outside the gene matches: 16. CDR3 coding DNA: TGCGCCAGCAGCTTGGGAGGTTGGAGCGGGGGGCCGCAGAGTGAGCAGTTCTTC. Protein: CASSLGGWSGGPQSEQFF.

This clonotype was seen only once. The genes are TRBV20-1 and TRBJ1-1; TRBD1 aligns across 7 bases. The CDR3 runs to 14 residues. CDR1 and CDR2 from the germline V gene are DFQATT and SNEGSKA (reference sequence). Losses at the gene ends were 4 bases for V and 1 base for J; bases not matched to a gene: 6. The CDR3 spells CSATSGTANTEAFF. CDR3 in DNA: TGCAGTGCTACTTCCGGGACAGCGAACACTGAAGCTTTCTTT.

The J gene is TRBJ2-3, the V gene TRBV6-2 or TRBV6-3; the match to TRBD1 covers 8 bases. Per the germline V gene, CDR1 is MNHEY and CDR2 is SVGEGT. The junction had 9 bases not matched to a gene; V was cut back by 2 bases and J by 2 bases. The CDR3 has 17 residues. The chain's CDR3 is CASSYSAGQGNTDTQYF. DNA for the CDR3: TGTGCCAGCAGTTACAGTGCCGGACAGGGAAACACAGATACGCAGTATTTT.

There are a few counts of this clonotype. This chain joins TRBV4-2 and TRBJ1-2; perhaps TRBD1 as D (5 bases). The CDR3 is made up of 18 amino acids. Germline V lookup: CDR1 LGHNA, CDR2 YNFKEQ. With 1 base removed from V and 5 bases from J, the gap between germline ends came to 23 bases. The CDR3 DNA reads as TGTGCCAGCAGCCAAGTTCAGGACACCCATTCCCTACGGTATGGCTACACCTTC. Residues: CASSQVQDTHSLRYGYTF.